Below, 10 T cell receptor beta chains from the same sample are listed, as sequenced in a study of cytomegalovirus exposure and HLA in healthy donors. The PCR was carried out with 60 Vbeta primers and 13 Jbeta primers. Profiling relied on immunoSEQ multiplex PCR, and the TCRdb table lists in-frame clones only, not all of them. Of some 160,000 clones in the sample, 79% are singletons; the top ten hold around 0.69%. Sequencing was done on a sample of PBMCs. All receptors derive from a woman between 40 and 50 years old in good health and CMV-seronegative.

The V and J genes are TRBV2 and TRBJ1-4; D gene uncertain. Per germline, CDR1 SNHLY and CDR2 FYNNEI. V was clipped by 6 bases and J by 5 bases, with 16 bases between them. CDR3 size: 15 residues. The CDR3 DNA sequence: TGTGCCAGCAGACCGAGAGGGAGTCGGAATGAAAAACTGTTTTTT. Protein: CASRPRGSRNEKLFF.

V and J are TRBV10-3 and TRBJ2-1; TRBD1 matches 8 bases. Germline V gives CDR1 ENHRY, CDR2 SYGVKD. With 7 bases clipped from V and 6 bases from J, the junction kept 11 bases outside the gene matches. The CDR3 length is 15 residues. The CDR3 bases are TGTGCCATCACTGCCGGGACAGGACCTTCCAATGAGCAGTTCTTC. Its translation is CAITAGTGPSNEQFF.

This rearrangement joins TRBV30 to TRBJ1-1; a weak D match, TRBD1 (5 bases). Germline V gene lookup returns CDR1 GTSNPN and CDR2 SVGIG (reference sequence). Trimming took 3 bases from V and 5 from J, leaving 16 bases between them. The CDR3 runs to 14 residues. The CDR3 nucleotides are TGTGCCTGGAGGACGGACGGGGGGGGTACTGAAGCTTTCTTT. It yields the protein CAWRTDGGGTEAFF.

This chain's CDR3 is CASSLTGNEQFF. The DNA for the CDR3 is TGTGCCAGCAGTTTAACGGGGAATGAGCAGTTCTTC. This chain links TRBV28 with TRBJ2-1; weak D call: TRBD2 (5 bases). The CDR3 covers 12 residues. Germline V gives CDR1 MDHEN, CDR2 SYDVKM. With 2 bases removed from V and 7 bases from J, the gap between germline ends came to 6 bases. The full variable domain, rest sourced from reference TRBV28 and TRBJ2-1, is DVKVTQSSRYLVKRTGEKVFLECVQDMDHENMFWYRQDPGLGLRLIYFSYDVKMKEKGDIPEGYSVSREKKERFSLILESASTNQTSMYLCASSLTGNEQFFGPGTRLTVL.

The chain uses TRBV28 and TRBJ1-5; D call uncertain. Germline CDR1 and CDR2: MDHEN and SYDVKM. V was cut by 7 bases and J by 7 bases, with 11 bases left in between. The CDR3 covers 12 residues. The CDR3 region has the DNA TGTGCCAGCACCCCTGGGCTACAGCCCCAGCATTTT. This encodes CASTPGLQPQHF.

This sequence joins TRBV19 and TRBJ1-1, with 10 nucleotides matching TRBD1. J gave up 1 base and V 8 bases, and 13 bases lay outside the gene matches. The CDR3 contains 17 residues. The germline gives CDR1 LNHDA, CDR2 SQIVND (reference sequence). The CDR3 protein is CASSMTGGRVRNTEAFF. Written as DNA, the CDR3 is TGTGCCAGTTCAATGACAGGGGGCCGAGTGCGGAACACTGAAGCTTTCTTT.

Here the CDR3 DNA reads TGTGCCAGCAGTGACTCCGGGACAGGGTTTATTGACAAAAACATTCAGTACTTC. Its protein is CASSDSGTGFIDKNIQYF. This rearrangement joins TRBV2 to TRBJ2-4; TRBD1 aligns across 9 bases. The CDR3 is 18 amino acids. Germline assignment: CDR1 SNHLY and CDR2 FYNNEI. The junction had 12 bases not matched to a gene; V was cut back by 3 bases and J by 3 bases.

Turning to this clone: Relative to the germline gene, one junction end is altered; a read error may explain this. The gene calls are TRBV7-7 and TRBJ2-2, with a tentative D call TRBD1 (5 bases). CDR3 length: 13 amino acids. Germline CDR1 is SSHAT and CDR2 is FNYEAQ (reference sequence). The chain's CDR3 is CASSLEGAGELFF. CDR3 DNA: TGTGCTAGCAGCTTAGAAGGGGCCGGGGAGCTGTTTTTT.

This clone appeared a single time. The genes are TRBV9 and TRBJ2-5; 7 bases line up with TRBD2. CDR1 and CDR2 from the germline V gene are SGDLS and YYNGEE. V gave up 0 bases and J gave up 5 bases; unmatched junction bases: 10. CDR3 size: 16 residues. The DNA of the CDR3 is TGTGCCAGCAGCGTAGTGCCTAGCGGAGAGGGGGAGACCCAGTACTTC. Residues: CASSVVPSGEGETQYF. The full variable domain, in which reference TRBV9 and TRBJ2-5 provide the parts outside the CDR3, is DSGVTQTPKHLITATGQRVTLRCSPRSGDLSVYWYQQSLDQGLQFLIQYYNGEERAKGNILERFSAQQFPDLHSELNLSSLELGDSALYFCASSVVPSGEGETQYFGPGTRLLVL.

V gene TRBV6-1 combines with J gene TRBJ2-1; D might be TRBD2 (6 bases). V lost 3 bases and J lost 8, with 14 bases in between. Germline values: CDR1 MNHNS, CDR2 SASEGT. The CDR3 runs to 14 residues. CDR3 DNA: TGTGCCAGCAGTGAGTACTACGGGAGCTATGAGCAGTTCTTC. Protein product: CASSEYYGSYEQFF.